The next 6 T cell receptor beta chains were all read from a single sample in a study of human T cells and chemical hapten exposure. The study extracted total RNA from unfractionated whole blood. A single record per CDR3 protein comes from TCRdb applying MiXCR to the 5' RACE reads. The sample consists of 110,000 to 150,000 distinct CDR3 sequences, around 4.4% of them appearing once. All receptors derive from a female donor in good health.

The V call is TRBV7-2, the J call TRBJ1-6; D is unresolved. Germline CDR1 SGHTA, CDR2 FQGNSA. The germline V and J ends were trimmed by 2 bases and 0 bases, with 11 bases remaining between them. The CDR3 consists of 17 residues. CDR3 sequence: CASSLSIRSSYNSPLHF. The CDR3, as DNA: TGTGCCAGCAGCTTATCGATCAGGAGCTCCTATAATTCACCCCTCCACTTT.

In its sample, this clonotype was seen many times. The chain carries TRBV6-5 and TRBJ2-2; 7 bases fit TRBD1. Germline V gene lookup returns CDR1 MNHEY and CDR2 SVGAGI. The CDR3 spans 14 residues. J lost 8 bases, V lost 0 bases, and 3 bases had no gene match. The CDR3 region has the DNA TGTGCCAGCAGTTACTCGACAGGGACGGGGGAGCTGTTTTTT. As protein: CASSYSTGTGELFF.

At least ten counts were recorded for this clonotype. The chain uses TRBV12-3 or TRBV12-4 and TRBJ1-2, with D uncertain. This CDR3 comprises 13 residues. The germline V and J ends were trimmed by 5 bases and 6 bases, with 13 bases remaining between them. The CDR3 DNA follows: TGTGCCAGCAGTCCCCGTTTCTCCGATGGCTACACCTTC. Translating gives CASSPRFSDGYTF.

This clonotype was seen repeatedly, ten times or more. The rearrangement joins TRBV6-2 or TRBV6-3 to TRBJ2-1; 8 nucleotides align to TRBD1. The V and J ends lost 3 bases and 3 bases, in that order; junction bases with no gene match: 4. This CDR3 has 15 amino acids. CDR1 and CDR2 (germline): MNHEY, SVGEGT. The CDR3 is CASSYSTGGYNEQFF. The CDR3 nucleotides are TGTGCCAGCAGTTATTCCACAGGGGGCTACAATGAGCAGTTCTTC.

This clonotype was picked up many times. The CDR3 DNA reads TGCAGTGCTAGTGAAACAGAACCAGAAGCTTTCTTT. It yields the protein CSASETEPEAFF. This chain connects TRBV20-1 to TRBJ1-1, with D unresolved. Germline V gene data show CDR1 as DFQATT and CDR2 as SNEGSKA (reference sequence). This CDR3 contains 12 residues. The germline V and J ends were trimmed by 3 bases and 8 bases, with 13 bases remaining between them.

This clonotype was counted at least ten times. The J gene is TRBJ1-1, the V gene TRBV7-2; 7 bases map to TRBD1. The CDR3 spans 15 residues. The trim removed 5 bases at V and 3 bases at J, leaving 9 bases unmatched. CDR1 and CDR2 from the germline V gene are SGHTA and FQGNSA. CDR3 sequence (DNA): TGTGCCAGCAGCCCGATAGCAACAGGGGACACTGAAGCTTTCTTT. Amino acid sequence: CASSPIATGDTEAFF.